The source of this T cell receptor beta chain is a study of cytomegalovirus exposure and HLA in healthy donors. Study observations and caveats: Association of a missense DCLRE1C variant with TCR beta V- and J-gene trimming was reported in a later analysis.

The germline V gene encodes CDR1 MNHNS and CDR2 SASEGT. This CDR3 contains 15 residues. Unmatched junction bases numbered 8, after V lost 6 bases and J lost 9 bases. The PCR used 60 Vbeta and 13 Jbeta primers. Profiling relied on immunoSEQ multiplex PCR, and the TCRdb table lists in-frame clones only, not all of them. The table lists 250,000 to 350,000 clones, 86% of them singletons. This clone occurred once. The antigen remains undetermined. The rearrangement joins TRBV6-1 to TRBJ2-1; 13 positions match TRBD2. The sequencing input was PBMCs. The receptor comes from a man between 35 and 55 years old in good health and CMV-seropositive. In nucleotides, the CDR3 is TGTGCCAGCAGCGCACTAGCGGGAGGGCCAGGTGAGCAGTTCTTC. Protein product: CASSALAGGPGEQFF.